This T cell receptor (beta chain) was obtained from a study of cytomegalovirus exposure and HLA in healthy donors. Primers included in the PCR were 60 Vbeta and 13 Jbeta primers. Generated by immunoSEQ multiplex PCR, the TCRdb table keeps only in-frame clones and is missing some. The sample includes 150,000 to 200,000 clones, about 65% of them seen just once. CDR3 length: 15 residues. Per the germline V gene, CDR1 is LGHNA and CDR2 is YSLEER. V shed 0 bases and J shed 8 bases, with 13 bases lying between them. The donors were healthy bone marrow donors. The chain recombines TRBV4-3 with TRBJ1-4, with D perhaps matching TRBD1 (5 bases). The material sequenced was PBMCs. The receptor was isolated from a man in his forties in good health and CMV-seropositive. Written as DNA, the CDR3 is TGCGCCAGCAGCCAAGATTGGGGGGGTAGGGAAAAACTGTTTTTT. Its translation: CASSQDWGGREKLFF.